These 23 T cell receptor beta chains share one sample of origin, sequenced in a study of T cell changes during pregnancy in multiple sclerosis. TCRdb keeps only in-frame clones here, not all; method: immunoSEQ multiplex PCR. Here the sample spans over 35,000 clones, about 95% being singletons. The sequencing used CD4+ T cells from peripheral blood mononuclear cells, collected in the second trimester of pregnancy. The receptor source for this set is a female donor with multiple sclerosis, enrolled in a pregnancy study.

The CDR3 DNA reads TGTGCCAGCAGTTACCCATCTCAGGGGAACACTGAAGCTTTCTTT. Encoded protein: CASSYPSQGNTEAFF. V and J are TRBV6-5 and TRBJ1-1; weak D call: TRBD1 (5 bases). Germline loops: CDR1 MNHEY, CDR2 SVGAGI. V shed 2 bases and J shed 1 base, with 11 bases lying between them. CDR3 length equals 15 residues.

The CDR3 sequence is CASSLALGGRTEAFF. As DNA, the CDR3 is TGTGCCAGCAGCTTAGCGCTAGGGGGTCGGACTGAAGCTTTCTTT. The gene calls are TRBV7-8 and TRBJ1-1; D is possibly TRBD1 (6 bases). The CDR3 has 15 residues. V lost 0 bases to trimming and J lost 5 bases, with 13 bases between them. CDR1 is SGHVS, CDR2 FQNEAQ, per germline.

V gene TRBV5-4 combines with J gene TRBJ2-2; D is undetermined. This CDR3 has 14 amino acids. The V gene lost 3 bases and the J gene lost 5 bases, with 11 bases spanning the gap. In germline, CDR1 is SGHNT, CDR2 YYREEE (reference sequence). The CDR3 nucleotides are TGTGCCAGCAGCTCCCTAAGCGTGACCGGGGAGCTGTTTTTT. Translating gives CASSSLSVTGELFF.

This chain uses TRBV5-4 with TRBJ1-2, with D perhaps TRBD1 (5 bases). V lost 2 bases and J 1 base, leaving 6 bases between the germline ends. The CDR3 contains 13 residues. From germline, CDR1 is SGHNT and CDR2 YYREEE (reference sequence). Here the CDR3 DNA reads TGTGCCAGCAGCTTCGACAGTAACTATGGCTACACCTTC. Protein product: CASSFDSNYGYTF.

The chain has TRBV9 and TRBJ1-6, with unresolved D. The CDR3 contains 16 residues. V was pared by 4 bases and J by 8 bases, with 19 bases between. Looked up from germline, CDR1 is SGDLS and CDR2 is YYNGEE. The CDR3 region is CASSSPREGADSPLHF. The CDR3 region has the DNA TGTGCCAGCAGCTCCCCGCGAGAGGGAGCCGATTCACCCCTCCACTTT.

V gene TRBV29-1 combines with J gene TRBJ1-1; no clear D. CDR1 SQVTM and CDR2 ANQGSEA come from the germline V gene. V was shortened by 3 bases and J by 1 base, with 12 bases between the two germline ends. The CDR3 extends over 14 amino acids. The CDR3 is CSVDVPGRNTEAFF. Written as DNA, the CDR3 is TGCAGCGTTGACGTCCCGGGTAGGAACACTGAAGCTTTCTTT.

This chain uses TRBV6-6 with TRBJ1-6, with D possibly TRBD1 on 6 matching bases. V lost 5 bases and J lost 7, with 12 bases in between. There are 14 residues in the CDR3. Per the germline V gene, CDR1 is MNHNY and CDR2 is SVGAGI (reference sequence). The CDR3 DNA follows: TGTGCCAGCAGTCGGGGACAAGGGAATTCACCCCTCCACTTT. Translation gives CASSRGQGNSPLHF.

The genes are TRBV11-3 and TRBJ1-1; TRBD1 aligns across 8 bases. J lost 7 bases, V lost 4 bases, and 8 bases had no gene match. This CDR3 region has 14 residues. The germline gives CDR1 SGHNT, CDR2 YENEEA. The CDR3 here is CASSSTGDVSEAFF. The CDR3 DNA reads TGTGCCAGCAGCTCGACAGGGGATGTGAGTGAAGCTTTCTTT.

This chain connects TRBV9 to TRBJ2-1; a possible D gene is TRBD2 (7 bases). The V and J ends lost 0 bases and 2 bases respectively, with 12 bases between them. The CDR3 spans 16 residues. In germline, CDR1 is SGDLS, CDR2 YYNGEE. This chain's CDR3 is CASSVGPGGTYNEQFF. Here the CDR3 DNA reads TGTGCCAGCAGCGTAGGTCCGGGGGGCACCTACAATGAGCAGTTCTTC.

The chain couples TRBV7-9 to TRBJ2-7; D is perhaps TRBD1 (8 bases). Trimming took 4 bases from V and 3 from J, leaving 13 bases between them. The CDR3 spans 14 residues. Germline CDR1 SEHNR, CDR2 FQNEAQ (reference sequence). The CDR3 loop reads CASSSQGGIYEQYF. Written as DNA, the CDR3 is TGTGCCAGCAGCTCACAGGGGGGGATCTACGAGCAGTACTTC.

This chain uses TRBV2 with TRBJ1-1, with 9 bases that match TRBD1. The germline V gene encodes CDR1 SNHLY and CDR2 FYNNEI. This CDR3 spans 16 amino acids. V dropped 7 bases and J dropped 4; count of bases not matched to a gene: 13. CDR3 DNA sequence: TGTGCCAGCAAACTTTCCGGGACAGGGCTCGGCACTGAAGCTTTCTTT. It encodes CASKLSGTGLGTEAFF.

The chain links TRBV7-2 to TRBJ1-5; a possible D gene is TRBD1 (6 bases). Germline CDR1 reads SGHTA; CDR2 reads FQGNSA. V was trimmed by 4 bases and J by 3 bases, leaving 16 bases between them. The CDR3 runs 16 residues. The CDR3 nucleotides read TGTGCCAGCAGCTCCGAGACCGGGACACTCAATCAGCCCCAGCATTTT. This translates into CASSSETGTLNQPQHF.

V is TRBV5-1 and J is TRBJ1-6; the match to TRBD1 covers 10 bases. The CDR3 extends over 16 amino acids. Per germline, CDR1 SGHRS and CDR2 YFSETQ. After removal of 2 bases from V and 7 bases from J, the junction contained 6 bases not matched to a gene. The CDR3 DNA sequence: TGCGCCAGCAGCTTCATACGGACAGGGGGGAATTCACCCCTCCACTTT. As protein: CASSFIRTGGNSPLHF. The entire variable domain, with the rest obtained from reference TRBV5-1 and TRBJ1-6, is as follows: KAGVTQTPRYLIKTRGQQVTLSCSPISGHRSVSWYQQTPGQGLQFLFEYFSETQRNKGNFPGRFSGRQFSNSRSEMNVSTLELGDSALYLCASSFIRTGGNSPLHFGNGTRLTVT.

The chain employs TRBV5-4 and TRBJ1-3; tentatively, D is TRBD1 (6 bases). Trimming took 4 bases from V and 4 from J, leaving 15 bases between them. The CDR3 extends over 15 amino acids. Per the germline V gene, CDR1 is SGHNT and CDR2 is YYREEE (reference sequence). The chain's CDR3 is CASSNPGGPGNTIYF. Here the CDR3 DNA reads TGTGCCAGCAGCAATCCGGGGGGCCCAGGAAACACCATATATTTT.

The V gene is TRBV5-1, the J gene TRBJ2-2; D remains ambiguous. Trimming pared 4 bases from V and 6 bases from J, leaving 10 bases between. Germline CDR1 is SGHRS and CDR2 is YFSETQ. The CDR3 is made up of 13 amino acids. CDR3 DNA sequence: TGCGCCAGCAGCCCGGAGATCCCCGGGGAGCTGTTTTTT. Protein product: CASSPEIPGELFF.

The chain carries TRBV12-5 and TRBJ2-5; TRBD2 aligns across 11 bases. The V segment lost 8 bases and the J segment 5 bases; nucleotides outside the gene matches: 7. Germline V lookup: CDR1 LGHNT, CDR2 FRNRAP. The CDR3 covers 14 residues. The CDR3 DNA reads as TGTGCTAGTAATAGCGGGGGGGCCGGTGAGACCCAGTACTTC. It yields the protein CASNSGGAGETQYF. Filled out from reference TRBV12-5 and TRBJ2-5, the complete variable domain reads DARVTQTPRHKVTEMGQEVTMRCQPILGHNTVFWYRQTMMQGLELLAYFRNRAPLDDSGMPKDRFSAEMPDATLATLKIQPSEPRDSAVYFCASNSGGAGETQYFGPGTRLLVL.

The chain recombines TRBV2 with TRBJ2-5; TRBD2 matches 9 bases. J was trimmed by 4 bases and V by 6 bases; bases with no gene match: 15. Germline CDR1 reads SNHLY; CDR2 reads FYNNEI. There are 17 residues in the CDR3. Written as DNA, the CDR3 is TGTGCCAGCAGAGACCTAGGGGGCGGGGGGGCCGGAGAGACCCAGTACTTC. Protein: CASRDLGGGGAGETQYF. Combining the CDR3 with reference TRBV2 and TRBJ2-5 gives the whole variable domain EPEVTQTPSHQVTQMGQEVILRCVPISNHLYFYWYRQILGQKVEFLVSFYNNEISEKSEIFDDQFSVERPDGSNFTLKIRSTKLEDSAMYFCASRDLGGGGAGETQYFGPGTRLLVL.

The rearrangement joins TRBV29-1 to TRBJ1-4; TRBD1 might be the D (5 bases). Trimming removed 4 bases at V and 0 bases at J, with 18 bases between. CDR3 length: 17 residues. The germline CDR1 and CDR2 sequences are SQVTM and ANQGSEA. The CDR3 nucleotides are TGCAGCGTTGCATTCGTGCGGGGGAGTTCAACTAATGAAAAACTGTTTTTT. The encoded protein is CSVAFVRGSSTNEKLFF.

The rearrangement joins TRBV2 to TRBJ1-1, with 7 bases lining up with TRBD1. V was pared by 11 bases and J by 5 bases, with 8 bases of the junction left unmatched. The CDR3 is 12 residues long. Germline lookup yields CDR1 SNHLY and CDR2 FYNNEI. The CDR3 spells CARSLDRTEAFF. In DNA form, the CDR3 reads TGTGCCCGATCCCTGGACAGGACTGAAGCTTTCTTT.

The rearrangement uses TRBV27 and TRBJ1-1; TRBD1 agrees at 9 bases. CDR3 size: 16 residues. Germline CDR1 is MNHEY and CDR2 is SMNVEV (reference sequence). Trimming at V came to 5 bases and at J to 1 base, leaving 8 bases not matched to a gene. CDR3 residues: CASSEGQGFANTEAFF. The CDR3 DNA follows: TGTGCCAGCAGTGAGGGACAGGGTTTCGCGAACACTGAAGCTTTCTTT.

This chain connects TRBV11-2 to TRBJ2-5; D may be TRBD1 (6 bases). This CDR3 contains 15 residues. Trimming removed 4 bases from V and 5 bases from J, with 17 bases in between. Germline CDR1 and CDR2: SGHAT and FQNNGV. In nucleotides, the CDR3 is TGTGCCAGCAGCTCTGTTTTGGGGGCAATTGAGACCCAGTACTTC. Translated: CASSSVLGAIETQYF.

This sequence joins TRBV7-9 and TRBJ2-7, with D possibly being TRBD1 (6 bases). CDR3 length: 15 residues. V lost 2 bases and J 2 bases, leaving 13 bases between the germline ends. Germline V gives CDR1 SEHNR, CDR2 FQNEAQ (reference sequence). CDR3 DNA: TGTGCCAGCAGCTTAACGACAGGCCAAACCTACGAGCAGTACTTC. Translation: CASSLTTGQTYEQYF.

CDR3 bases: TGTGCCAGCAGCGATACAGTCTATGGCTACACCTTC. As protein: CASSDTVYGYTF. The chain uses TRBV7-2 and TRBJ1-2; no firm D call. From germline, CDR1 is SGHTA and CDR2 FQGNSA. Trimming removed 5 bases from V and 4 bases from J, with 8 bases in between. This CDR3 comprises 12 residues.